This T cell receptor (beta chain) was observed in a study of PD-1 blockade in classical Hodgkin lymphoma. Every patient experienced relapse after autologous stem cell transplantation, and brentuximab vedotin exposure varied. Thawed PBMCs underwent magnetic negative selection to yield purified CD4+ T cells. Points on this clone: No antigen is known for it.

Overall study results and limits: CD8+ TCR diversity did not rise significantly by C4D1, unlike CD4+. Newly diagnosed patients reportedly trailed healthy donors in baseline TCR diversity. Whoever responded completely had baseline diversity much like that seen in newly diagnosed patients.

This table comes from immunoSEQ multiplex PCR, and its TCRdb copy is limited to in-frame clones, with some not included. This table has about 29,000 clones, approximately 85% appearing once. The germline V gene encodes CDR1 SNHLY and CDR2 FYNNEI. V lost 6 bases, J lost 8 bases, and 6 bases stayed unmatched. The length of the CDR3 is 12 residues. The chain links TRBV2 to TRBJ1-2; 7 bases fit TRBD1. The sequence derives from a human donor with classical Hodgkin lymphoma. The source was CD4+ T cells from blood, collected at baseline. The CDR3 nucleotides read TGTGCCAGCAGCCAGGGGGGGGCCGGCTACACCTTC. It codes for CASSQGGAGYTF.